This note documents a single TCR beta chain sequence. Its antigen is not identified. Using immunoSEQ multiplex PCR, the repertoire was profiled, and TCRdb retains in-frame clones only, with some absent. This table has under 300,000 clones, just over 85% appearing once. This sample was included in a study of cytomegalovirus exposure and HLA in healthy donors. Study-wide context: The approximately 120 validation repertoires matched the 500 to 750 first-cohort repertoires in platform, a later analysis reported.

Findings of the study overall: There were some public TCRs occurring in many donors, but most TCR sequences were rare.

In germline, CDR1 is SGHRS, CDR2 YFSETQ. The CDR3 runs to 13 residues. Trimming shortened V by 5 bases and J by 4 bases, and 11 bases separated the two germline ends. This rearrangement joins TRBV5-1 to TRBJ2-3, with D possibly TRBD2 on 5 matching bases. Sequencing was performed on PBMCs. The TCR was taken from a woman aged 18-30 years in good health and CMV-seronegative. The CDR3 DNA reads as TGCGCCAGCAGAGAATCCGGGGCAGATACGCAGTATTTT. It is translated as CASRESGADTQYF.